The rows below give T cell receptor beta chains drawn from one sample of a study of cytomegalovirus exposure and HLA in healthy donors. The assay was immunoSEQ multiplex PCR, and TCRdb's table has in-frame clones only and misses some. This sample has 120,000 or so clones, with about 80% found just once. Sequencing was carried out using PBMCs. The origin of the receptors is a female donor in good health and CMV-seropositive. Both conserved end residues are part of each CDR3. Fields, in order: D gene, J gene, clone size, V gene, CDR3 DNA, CDR3 protein. The D gene is left open where the match is weak. Size is omitted from some rows. Given values are once, few, many or a class for expanded clones.

D gene: TRBD2; J gene: TRBJ2-3; clone size: -; V gene: TRBV5-6; CDR3 DNA: TGTGCCAGCAGCTTGGGCGGGGGGGGCACAGATACGCAGTATTTT; CDR3 protein: CASSLGGGGTDTQYF
D gene: -; J gene: TRBJ2-5; clone size: -; V gene: TRBV7-9; CDR3 DNA: TGTGCCGGCAGCTTAGCGTGGGGGGCCCAGTACTTC; CDR3 protein: CAGSLAWGAQYF
D gene: -; J gene: TRBJ2-7; clone size: -; V gene: TRBV29-1; CDR3 DNA: TGCAGCGTTGAAATCGGGGGAGACGAGCAGTACTTC; CDR3 protein: CSVEIGGDEQYF
D gene: -; J gene: TRBJ2-1; clone size: few; V gene: TRBV7-2; CDR3 DNA: TGTGCCAGCAGCTTAGACAGCTCCTACAATGAGCAGTTCTTC; CDR3 protein: CASSLDSSYNEQFF
D gene: TRBD2; J gene: TRBJ2-4; clone size: -; V gene: TRBV27; CDR3 DNA: TGTGCCAGCAGCCTCTTTGGCGGGGGTAGGATCATTCAGTACTTC; CDR3 protein: CASSLFGGGRIIQYF
D gene: -; J gene: TRBJ1-6; clone size: -; V gene: TRBV30; CDR3 DNA: TGTGCCTGCTACAGGGCAAGCTCCTATAATTCACCCCTCCACTTT; CDR3 protein: CACYRASSYNSPLHF
D gene: TRBD2; J gene: TRBJ2-1; clone size: -; V gene: TRBV7-3; CDR3 DNA: TGTGCCAGCAGCTTAGGGGGGCGGGGGGCATACAATGAGCAGTTCTTC; CDR3 protein: CASSLGGRGAYNEQFF
D gene: TRBD2; J gene: TRBJ2-2; clone size: -; V gene: TRBV7-9; CDR3 DNA: TGTGCCAGCAGCTTGATGGGACTAGACACCGGGGAGCTGTTTTTT; CDR3 protein: CASSLMGLDTGELFF
D gene: TRBD1; J gene: TRBJ1-4; clone size: -; V gene: TRBV28; CDR3 DNA: TGTGCCAGCAGTTTGGATACAGGGGGGGGTGAAAAACTGTTTTTT; CDR3 protein: CASSLDTGGGEKLFF
D gene: TRBD1; J gene: TRBJ1-2; clone size: few; V gene: TRBV7-6; CDR3 DNA: TGTGCCAGCAGCTCGGGACAGACAAAGAGTGGCTACACCTTC; CDR3 protein: CASSSGQTKSGYTF
D gene: -; J gene: TRBJ1-6; clone size: -; V gene: TRBV5-4; CDR3 DNA: TGTGCCAGCAGCTTGGGGACACAGAGCTCCTATAATTCACCCCTCCACTTT; CDR3 protein: CASSLGTQSSYNSPLHF
D gene: TRBD1; J gene: TRBJ1-1; clone size: -; V gene: TRBV4-1; CDR3 DNA: TGCGCCAGCAGTACAGGGGATAAAGCTTTCTTT; CDR3 protein: CASSTGDKAFF
D gene: -; J gene: TRBJ2-7; clone size: once; V gene: TRBV7-2; CDR3 DNA: TGTGCCAGCAGCCCCGTTGGGGGCTCGGTTACGCAGTACTTC; CDR3 protein: CASSPVGGSVTQYF
D gene: TRBD1; J gene: TRBJ2-5; clone size: -; V gene: TRBV4-2; CDR3 DNA: TGTGCCAGCAGCCAAGACGAGACAGGGTACCAAGAGACCCAGTACTTC; CDR3 protein: CASSQDETGYQETQYF
D gene: -; J gene: TRBJ1-1; clone size: -; V gene: TRBV29-1; CDR3 DNA: TGCAGCGTTGAAAAGGGGGGGGAAACTGAAGCTTTCTTT; CDR3 protein: CSVEKGGETEAFF
D gene: TRBD1; J gene: TRBJ1-5; clone size: -; V gene: TRBV6-5; CDR3 DNA: TGTGCCAGCAGGAGGGACAGGGTACAACCCCAGCATTTT; CDR3 protein: CASRRDRVQPQHF
D gene: TRBD1; J gene: TRBJ1-2; clone size: few; V gene: TRBV18; CDR3 DNA: TGTGCCAGCTCACCGACAGGGTTCCAGAGCTACACCTTC; CDR3 protein: CASSPTGFQSYTF
D gene: TRBD2; J gene: TRBJ2-1; clone size: few; V gene: TRBV11-3; CDR3 DNA: TGTGCCAGCAGCTTAGGGACTAGCGGGGGGGCGAATGAGCAGTTCTTC; CDR3 protein: CASSLGTSGGANEQFF
D gene: -; J gene: TRBJ2-6; clone size: -; V gene: TRBV19; CDR3 DNA: TGTGCCAGTAGCCACTACGGGGGAATGGGCTCTGGGGCCAACGTCCTGACTTTC; CDR3 protein: CASSHYGGMGSGANVLTF
D gene: -; J gene: TRBJ1-2; clone size: -; V gene: TRBV27; CDR3 DNA: TGTGCCAGCACCTTAAACTATGGCTACACCTTC; CDR3 protein: CASTLNYGYTF
D gene: TRBD1; J gene: TRBJ1-6; clone size: few; V gene: TRBV18; CDR3 DNA: TGTGCCAGCTCAACTGACAGGGGTTCACCCCTCCACTTT; CDR3 protein: CASSTDRGSPLHF
D gene: TRBD1; J gene: TRBJ1-1; clone size: -; V gene: TRBV19; CDR3 DNA: TGTGCCAGTAGCACTGAGACAGGGTCGTGGACTGAAGCTTTCTTT; CDR3 protein: CASSTETGSWTEAFF
D gene: TRBD1; J gene: TRBJ1-2; clone size: once; V gene: TRBV6-5; CDR3 DNA: TGTGCCACCGGACAGGCTAACTATGGCTACACCTTC; CDR3 protein: CATGQANYGYTF
D gene: TRBD1; J gene: TRBJ2-7; clone size: -; V gene: TRBV11-2; CDR3 DNA: TGTGCCAGCAGCTTCCGGGACAGGACGTACTACGAGCAGTACTTC; CDR3 protein: CASSFRDRTYYEQYF
D gene: TRBD2; J gene: TRBJ2-6; clone size: -; V gene: TRBV9; CDR3 DNA: TGTGCCAGCAGCGTAGGGTTAGCGGGGGTTTTATCTGGGGCCAACGTCCTGACTTTC; CDR3 protein: CASSVGLAGVLSGANVLTF
D gene: -; J gene: TRBJ1-6; clone size: -; V gene: TRBV5-1; CDR3 DNA: TGCGCCAGCAGCTCCTTTCGACAGGCCGAGGACTCCTATAATTCACCCCTCCACTTT; CDR3 protein: CASSSFRQAEDSYNSPLHF
D gene: -; J gene: TRBJ1-2; clone size: -; V gene: TRBV11-2; CDR3 DNA: TGTGCCAGCAGCTTATCCCCCACAGGGTCGAATGGCTACACCTTC; CDR3 protein: CASSLSPTGSNGYTF
D gene: -; J gene: TRBJ2-1; clone size: -; V gene: TRBV5-1; CDR3 DNA: TGCGCCAGCAGCAATAGCGGAAGCTCCTACAATGAGCAGTTCTTC; CDR3 protein: CASSNSGSSYNEQFF
D gene: -; J gene: TRBJ2-2; clone size: -; V gene: TRBV7-3; CDR3 DNA: TGTGCCAGCAGCTTAAGAGGGTCGGGATCCGGGGAGCTGTTTTTT; CDR3 protein: CASSLRGSGSGELFF
D gene: -; J gene: TRBJ1-2; clone size: -; V gene: TRBV23-1; CDR3 DNA: TGCGCCAGCAGTCGCTACCCCACGACAGTAAATAACTATGGCTACACCTTC; CDR3 protein: CASSRYPTTVNNYGYTF
D gene: -; J gene: TRBJ1-2; clone size: -; V gene: TRBV19; CDR3 DNA: TGTGCCAGTAGTAGCCACGATAATCGGGGAGTTGGTGGCTACACCTTC; CDR3 protein: CASSSHDNRGVGGYTF
D gene: TRBD1; J gene: TRBJ1-3; clone size: -; V gene: TRBV28; CDR3 DNA: TGTGCCAGCAGTCTACCCTCAGGGGGCCGAAACACCATATATTTT; CDR3 protein: CASSLPSGGRNTIYF
D gene: -; J gene: TRBJ1-5; clone size: -; V gene: TRBV7-2; CDR3 DNA: TGTGCCAGCAGCTTGAACAGGGTCAATCAGCCCCAGCATTTT; CDR3 protein: CASSLNRVNQPQHF
D gene: TRBD1; J gene: TRBJ1-5; clone size: -; V gene: TRBV19; CDR3 DNA: TGTGCCAGTAGTATAAATGAGGGGACAGGCCCCCAGCATTTT; CDR3 protein: CASSINEGTGPQHF
D gene: -; J gene: TRBJ1-6; clone size: -; V gene: TRBV27; CDR3 DNA: TGTGCCAGCAGCACCGGGTCGGGGAGTTCACCCCTCCACTTT; CDR3 protein: CASSTGSGSSPLHF
D gene: -; J gene: TRBJ1-1; clone size: -; V gene: TRBV6-1; CDR3 DNA: TGTGCCAGCAGTGAGCAGGGACAAAACACTGAAGCTTTCTTT; CDR3 protein: CASSEQGQNTEAFF
D gene: -; J gene: TRBJ1-1; clone size: -; V gene: TRBV12-5; CDR3 DNA: TGTGCTAGTGGTTTGGCCCGGAGCGAGGGAGCTTTCTTT; CDR3 protein: CASGLARSEGAFF
D gene: TRBD1; J gene: TRBJ1-6; clone size: few; V gene: TRBV28; CDR3 DNA: TGTGCCAGCAGTTCGGGACAGGGGAAAGGATCACCCCTCCACTTT; CDR3 protein: CASSSGQGKGSPLHF
D gene: -; J gene: TRBJ1-1; clone size: -; V gene: TRBV9; CDR3 DNA: TGTGCCAGCAGCCGTACAGGAAGACCACCTCCTGAAGCTTTCTTT; CDR3 protein: CASSRTGRPPPEAFF
D gene: -; J gene: TRBJ1-4; clone size: once; V gene: TRBV9; CDR3 DNA: TGTGCCAGCAGCGCCACGGCACGAGGGAATGAAAAACTGTTTTTT; CDR3 protein: CASSATARGNEKLFF
D gene: -; J gene: TRBJ1-6; clone size: -; V gene: TRBV9; CDR3 DNA: TGTGCCAGCAGCGTAGGTGCTAGCTCCTATAATTCACCCCTCCACTTT; CDR3 protein: CASSVGASSYNSPLHF
D gene: TRBD2; J gene: TRBJ2-2; clone size: -; V gene: TRBV7-2; CDR3 DNA: TGTGCCAGCAGCTTAGGACTAGCGGGGGGGCGTGGCACCGGGGAGCTGTTTTTT; CDR3 protein: CASSLGLAGGRGTGELFF
D gene: TRBD2; J gene: TRBJ2-3; clone size: -; V gene: TRBV19; CDR3 DNA: TGTGCCAGCAACCCGACTAGCGGGGTCTCAGATACGCAGTATTTT; CDR3 protein: CASNPTSGVSDTQYF
D gene: -; J gene: TRBJ2-5; clone size: -; V gene: TRBV28; CDR3 DNA: TGTGCCAGCACTTGGCGGGACCAAGAGACCCAGTACTTC; CDR3 protein: CASTWRDQETQYF
D gene: -; J gene: TRBJ1-4; clone size: -; V gene: TRBV9; CDR3 DNA: TGTGCCAGCAGCGAAAGCCCACAGGGAATAAATGAAAAACTGTTTTTT; CDR3 protein: CASSESPQGINEKLFF
D gene: TRBD1; J gene: TRBJ1-2; clone size: -; V gene: TRBV4-3; CDR3 DNA: TGCGCCAGCAGCCAAGCCTGGGACAGTGGAGGCTTTGGCTACACCTTC; CDR3 protein: CASSQAWDSGGFGYTF
D gene: -; J gene: TRBJ1-6; clone size: -; V gene: TRBV18; CDR3 DNA: TGTGCCAGCTCTTTTAGTGAGGAATCACCCCTCCACTTT; CDR3 protein: CASSFSEESPLHF
D gene: -; J gene: TRBJ1-1; clone size: -; V gene: TRBV7-2; CDR3 DNA: TGTGCCAGCAGCTTAGTTCCGGGCACTGAAGCTTTCTTT; CDR3 protein: CASSLVPGTEAFF
D gene: TRBD1; J gene: TRBJ1-5; clone size: -; V gene: TRBV6-1; CDR3 DNA: TGTGCCAGCAGAGGGACAGGGGATCAGCCCCAGCATTTT; CDR3 protein: CASRGTGDQPQHF
D gene: TRBD1; J gene: TRBJ1-1; clone size: -; V gene: TRBV7-9; CDR3 DNA: TGTGCCAGCAGCGTAGGACAGGGGAAGAACACTGAAGCTTTCTTT; CDR3 protein: CASSVGQGKNTEAFF
D gene: TRBD2; J gene: TRBJ2-3; clone size: -; V gene: TRBV30; CDR3 DNA: TGTGCCTGGAGCCGCTTAGTGGGGGGGGTTAGGGATACGCAGTATTTT; CDR3 protein: CAWSRLVGGVRDTQYF
D gene: TRBD1; J gene: TRBJ1-2; clone size: -; V gene: TRBV6-5; CDR3 DNA: TGTGCCAGCAGCATCCAGGGGGCTGGCTACACCTTC; CDR3 protein: CASSIQGAGYTF
D gene: TRBD1; J gene: TRBJ1-1; clone size: -; V gene: TRBV5-1; CDR3 DNA: TGCGCCAGCAGCTTGAGTGGGACAGCTGCGGGCACTGAAGCTTTCTTT; CDR3 protein: CASSLSGTAAGTEAFF
D gene: -; J gene: TRBJ2-1; clone size: -; V gene: TRBV9; CDR3 DNA: TGTGCCAGCAGCGCCCCTAGGACGGGGGGCGGCAACAATGAGCAGTTCTTC; CDR3 protein: CASSAPRTGGGNNEQFF
D gene: -; J gene: TRBJ1-4; clone size: -; V gene: TRBV18; CDR3 DNA: TGTGCCAGCTCAGCCGGACAGAATGAAAAACTGTTTTTT; CDR3 protein: CASSAGQNEKLFF
D gene: TRBD1; J gene: TRBJ2-7; clone size: -; V gene: TRBV5-4; CDR3 DNA: TGTGCCAGCAGTTTCAACAGGGGGCTCTACGAGCAGTACTTC; CDR3 protein: CASSFNRGLYEQYF
D gene: -; J gene: TRBJ1-1; clone size: once; V gene: TRBV7-3; CDR3 DNA: TGTGCCAGCAGCCCGAGCCCGAACACTGAAGCTTTCTTT; CDR3 protein: CASSPSPNTEAFF
D gene: TRBD1; J gene: TRBJ1-4; clone size: -; V gene: TRBV27; CDR3 DNA: TGTGCCAGCAGTTTATCGGGGCGGGGACAGGTCTATGAAAAACTGTTTTTT; CDR3 protein: CASSLSGRGQVYEKLFF
D gene: -; J gene: TRBJ1-1; clone size: -; V gene: TRBV6-5; CDR3 DNA: TGTGCCAGCGGTTCCCGGAGGGCGGGGAAAACTGAAGCTTTCTTT; CDR3 protein: CASGSRRAGKTEAFF